This T cell receptor (beta chain) was profiled in a study of T cell responses to AZD1222 COVID-19 vaccine. Study summary: The analysis combined second doses at about 4 or about 12 weeks.

Profiling relied on immunoSEQ multiplex PCR, and the TCRdb table lists in-frame clones only, not all of them. The sample gives 100,000 or so clones, about 87% of which show up once; about 1.7% is in the top ten. The CDR3 consists of 14 residues. CDR1 and CDR2 from the germline V gene are MNHEY and SMNVEV (reference sequence). With V trimmed by 1 base and J by 5 bases, 4 bases remained unmatched. The TCR originated in an adult in good health. The sample here was peripheral blood, taken on day 0 of AZD1222 vaccination. The chain couples TRBV27 to TRBJ1-1; TRBD1 aligns across 7 bases. The CDR3 DNA follows: TGTGCCAGCAGTTTATTGAACAGGGGAACTGAAGCTTTCTTT. Translating it yields CASSLLNRGTEAFF.